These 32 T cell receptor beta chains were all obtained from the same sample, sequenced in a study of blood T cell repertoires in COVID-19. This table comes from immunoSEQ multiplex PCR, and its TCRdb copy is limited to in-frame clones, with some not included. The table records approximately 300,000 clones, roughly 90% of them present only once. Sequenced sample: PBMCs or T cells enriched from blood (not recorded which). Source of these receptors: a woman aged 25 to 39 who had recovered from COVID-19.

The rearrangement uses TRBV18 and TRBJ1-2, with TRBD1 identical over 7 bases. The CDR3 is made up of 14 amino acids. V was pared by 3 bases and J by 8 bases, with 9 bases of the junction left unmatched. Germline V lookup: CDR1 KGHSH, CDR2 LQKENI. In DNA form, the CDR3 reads TGTGCCAGCTCACCCGAGACAGGGTTTGGGGGCTACACCTTC. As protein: CASSPETGFGGYTF.

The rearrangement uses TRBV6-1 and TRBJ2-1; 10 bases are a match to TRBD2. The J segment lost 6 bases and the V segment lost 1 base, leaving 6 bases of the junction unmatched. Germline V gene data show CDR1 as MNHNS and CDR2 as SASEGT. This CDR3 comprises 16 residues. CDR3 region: CASSEVLAGDPNEQFF. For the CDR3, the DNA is TGTGCCAGCAGTGAAGTTCTAGCGGGAGACCCCAATGAGCAGTTCTTC.

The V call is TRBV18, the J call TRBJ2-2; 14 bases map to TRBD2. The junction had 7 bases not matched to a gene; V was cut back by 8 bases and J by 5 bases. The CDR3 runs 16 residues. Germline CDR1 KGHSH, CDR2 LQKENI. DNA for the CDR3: TGTGCCAGCCACGGGACTAGCGGGAGAGGGACCGGGGAGCTGTTTTTT. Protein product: CASHGTSGRGTGELFF.

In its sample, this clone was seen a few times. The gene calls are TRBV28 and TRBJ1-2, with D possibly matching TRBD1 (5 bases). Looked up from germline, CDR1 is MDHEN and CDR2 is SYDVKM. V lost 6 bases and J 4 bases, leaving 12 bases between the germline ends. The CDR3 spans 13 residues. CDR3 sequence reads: CASSLDSLYGYTF. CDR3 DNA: TGTGCCAGCAGCCTCGACAGCCTCTATGGCTACACCTTC.

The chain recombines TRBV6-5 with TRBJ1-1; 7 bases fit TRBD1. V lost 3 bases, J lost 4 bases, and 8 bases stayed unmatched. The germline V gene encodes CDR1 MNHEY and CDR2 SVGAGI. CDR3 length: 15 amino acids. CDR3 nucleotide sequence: TGTGCCAGCAGTTATATCGCTGGGGACAGCACTGAAGCTTTCTTT. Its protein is CASSYIAGDSTEAFF.

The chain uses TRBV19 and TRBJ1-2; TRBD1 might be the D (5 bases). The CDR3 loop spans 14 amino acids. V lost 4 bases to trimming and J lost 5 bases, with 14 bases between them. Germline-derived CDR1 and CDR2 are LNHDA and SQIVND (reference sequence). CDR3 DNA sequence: TGTGCCAGTAGTAGGAAGACAGAAAGATATGGCTACACCTTC. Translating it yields CASSRKTERYGYTF.

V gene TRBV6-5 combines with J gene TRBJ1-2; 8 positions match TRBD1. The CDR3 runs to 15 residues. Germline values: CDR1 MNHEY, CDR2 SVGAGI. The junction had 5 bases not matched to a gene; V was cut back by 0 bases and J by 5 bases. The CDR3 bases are TGTGCCAGCAGTTACTCGACAGGGGCAGAATATGGCTACACCTTC. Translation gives CASSYSTGAEYGYTF.

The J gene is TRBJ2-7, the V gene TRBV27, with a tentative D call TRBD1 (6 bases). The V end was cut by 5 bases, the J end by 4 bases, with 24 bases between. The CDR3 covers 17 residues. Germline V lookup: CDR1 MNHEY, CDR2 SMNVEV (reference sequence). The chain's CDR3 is CASSLNVLGTKSYEQYF. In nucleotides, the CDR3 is TGTGCCAGCAGTCTGAACGTCCTCGGGACAAAGTCGTACGAGCAGTACTTC.

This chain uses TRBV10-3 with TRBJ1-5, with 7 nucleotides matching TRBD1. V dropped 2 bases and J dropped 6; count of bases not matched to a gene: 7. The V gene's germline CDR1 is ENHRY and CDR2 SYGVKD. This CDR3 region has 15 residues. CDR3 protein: CAISEGGGAGQPQHF. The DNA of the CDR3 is TGTGCCATCAGTGAGGGAGGGGGCGCGGGTCAGCCCCAGCATTTT.

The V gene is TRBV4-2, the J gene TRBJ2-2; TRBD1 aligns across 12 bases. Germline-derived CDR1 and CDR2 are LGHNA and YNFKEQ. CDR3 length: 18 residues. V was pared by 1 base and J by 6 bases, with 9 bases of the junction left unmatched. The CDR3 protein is CASSQASPGQGAAGELFF. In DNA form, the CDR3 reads TGTGCCAGCAGCCAAGCCTCTCCGGGACAGGGGGCGGCCGGGGAGCTGTTTTTT.

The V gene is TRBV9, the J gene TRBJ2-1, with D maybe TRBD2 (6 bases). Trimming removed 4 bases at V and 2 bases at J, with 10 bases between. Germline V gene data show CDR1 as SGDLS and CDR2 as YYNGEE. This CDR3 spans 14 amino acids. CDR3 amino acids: CASSSRLAYNEQFF. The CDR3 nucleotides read TGTGCCAGCAGCTCTCGACTAGCCTACAATGAGCAGTTCTTC.

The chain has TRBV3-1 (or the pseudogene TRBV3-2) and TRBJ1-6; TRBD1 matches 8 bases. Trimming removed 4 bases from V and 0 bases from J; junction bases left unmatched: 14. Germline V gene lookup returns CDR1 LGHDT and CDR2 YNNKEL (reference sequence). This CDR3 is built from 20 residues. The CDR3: CASSPVRQGIPSSYNSPLHF. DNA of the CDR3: TGTGCCAGCAGCCCCGTAAGACAGGGGATACCTAGCTCCTATAATTCACCCCTCCACTTT.

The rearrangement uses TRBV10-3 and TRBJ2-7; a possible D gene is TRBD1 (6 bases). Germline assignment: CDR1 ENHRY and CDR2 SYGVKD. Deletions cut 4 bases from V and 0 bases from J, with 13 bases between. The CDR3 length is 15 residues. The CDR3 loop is CAISGLGADSYEQYF. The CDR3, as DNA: TGTGCCATCAGTGGACTGGGGGCGGACTCCTACGAGCAGTACTTC.

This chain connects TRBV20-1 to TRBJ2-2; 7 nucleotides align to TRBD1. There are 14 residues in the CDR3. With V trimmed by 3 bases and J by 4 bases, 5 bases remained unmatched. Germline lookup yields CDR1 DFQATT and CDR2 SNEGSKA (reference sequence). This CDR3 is CSASDRVTTGELFF. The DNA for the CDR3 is TGCAGTGCTAGTGACAGGGTTACCACCGGGGAGCTGTTTTTT.

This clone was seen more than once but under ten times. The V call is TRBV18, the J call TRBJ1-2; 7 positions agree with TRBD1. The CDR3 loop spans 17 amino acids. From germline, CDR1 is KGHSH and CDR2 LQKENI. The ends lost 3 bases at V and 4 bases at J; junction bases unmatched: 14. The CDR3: CASSPTQRTGVVYGYTF. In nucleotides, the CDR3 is TGTGCCAGCTCACCGACGCAGAGAACAGGGGTTGTCTATGGCTACACCTTC.

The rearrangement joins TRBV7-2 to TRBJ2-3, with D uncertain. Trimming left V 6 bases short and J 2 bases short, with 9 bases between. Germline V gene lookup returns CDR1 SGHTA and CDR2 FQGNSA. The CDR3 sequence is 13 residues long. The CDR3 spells CASRMGNTDTQYF. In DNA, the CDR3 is TGTGCCAGCAGGATGGGCAACACAGATACGCAGTATTTT.

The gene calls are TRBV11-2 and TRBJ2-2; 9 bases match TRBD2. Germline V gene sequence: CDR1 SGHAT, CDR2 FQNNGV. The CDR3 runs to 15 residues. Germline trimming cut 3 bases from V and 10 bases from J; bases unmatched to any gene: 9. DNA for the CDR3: TGTGCCAGCAGCTTCGGTAGCGGGAGTTTCGCGGAGCTGTTTTTT. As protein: CASSFGSGSFAELFF. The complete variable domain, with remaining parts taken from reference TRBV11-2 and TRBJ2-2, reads EAGVAQSPRYKIIEKRQSVAFWCNPISGHATLYWYQQILGQGPKLLIQFQNNGVVDDSQLPKDRFSAERLKGVDSTLKIQPAKLEDSAVYLCASSFGSGSFAELFFGEGSRLTVL.

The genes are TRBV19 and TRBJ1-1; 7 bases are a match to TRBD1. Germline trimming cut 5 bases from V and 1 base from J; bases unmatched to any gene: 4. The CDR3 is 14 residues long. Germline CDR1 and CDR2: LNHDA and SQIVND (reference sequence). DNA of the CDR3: TGTGCCAGTAGTCCACGACAGGGGAACACTGAAGCTTTCTTT. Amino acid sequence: CASSPRQGNTEAFF.

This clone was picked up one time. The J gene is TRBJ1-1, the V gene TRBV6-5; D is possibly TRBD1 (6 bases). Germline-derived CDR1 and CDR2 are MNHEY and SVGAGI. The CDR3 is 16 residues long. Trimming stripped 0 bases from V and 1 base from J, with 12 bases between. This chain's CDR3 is CASSYSYRDANTEAFF. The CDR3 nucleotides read TGTGCCAGCAGTTACTCATACAGGGATGCGAACACTGAAGCTTTCTTT.

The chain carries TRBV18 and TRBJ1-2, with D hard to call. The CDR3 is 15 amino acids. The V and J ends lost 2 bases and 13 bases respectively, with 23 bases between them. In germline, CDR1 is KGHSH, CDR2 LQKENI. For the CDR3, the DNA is TGTGCCAGCTCACCAAGTAGTTCCGTAGGATCGGAGTGCACCTTC. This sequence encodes CASSPSSSVGSECTF.

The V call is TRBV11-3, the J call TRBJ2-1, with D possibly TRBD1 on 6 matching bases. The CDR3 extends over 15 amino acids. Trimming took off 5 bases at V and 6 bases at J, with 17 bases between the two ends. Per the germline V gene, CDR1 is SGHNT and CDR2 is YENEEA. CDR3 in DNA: TGTGCCAGCAGCCGAGGATTAGGACAGACCAATGAGCAGTTCTTC. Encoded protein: CASSRGLGQTNEQFF.

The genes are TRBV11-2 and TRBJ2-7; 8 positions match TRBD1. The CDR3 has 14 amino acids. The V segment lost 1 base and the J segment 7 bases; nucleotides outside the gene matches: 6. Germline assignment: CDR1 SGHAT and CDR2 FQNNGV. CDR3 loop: CASSLGQGAGEQYF. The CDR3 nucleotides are TGTGCCAGCAGCTTAGGGCAGGGGGCTGGGGAGCAGTACTTC.

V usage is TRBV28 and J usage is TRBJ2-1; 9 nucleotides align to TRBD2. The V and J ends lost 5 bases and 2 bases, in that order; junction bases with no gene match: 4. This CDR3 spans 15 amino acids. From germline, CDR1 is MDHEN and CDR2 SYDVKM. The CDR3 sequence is CASSTLAGTYNEQFF. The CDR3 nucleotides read TGTGCCAGCAGTACTCTAGCGGGGACCTACAATGAGCAGTTCTTC. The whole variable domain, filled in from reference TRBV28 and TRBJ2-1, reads DVKVTQSSRYLVKRTGEKVFLECVQDMDHENMFWYRQDPGLGLRLIYFSYDVKMKEKGDIPEGYSVSREKKERFSLILESASTNQTSMYLCASSTLAGTYNEQFFGPGTRLTVL.

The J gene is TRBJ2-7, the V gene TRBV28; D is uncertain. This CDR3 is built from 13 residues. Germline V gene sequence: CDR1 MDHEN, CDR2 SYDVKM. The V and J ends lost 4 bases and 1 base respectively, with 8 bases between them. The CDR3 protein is CASSYTDSYEQYF. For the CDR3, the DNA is TGTGCCAGCAGTTATACAGATTCCTACGAGCAGTACTTC.

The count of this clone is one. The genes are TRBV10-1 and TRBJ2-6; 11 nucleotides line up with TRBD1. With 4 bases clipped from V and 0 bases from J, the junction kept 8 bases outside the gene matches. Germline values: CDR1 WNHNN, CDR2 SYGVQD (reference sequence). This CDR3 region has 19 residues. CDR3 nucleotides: TGCGCCAGCAGTGGTCCCGTTGGACAGGGGGCCTCTGGGGCCAACGTCCTGACTTTC. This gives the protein CASSGPVGQGASGANVLTF.

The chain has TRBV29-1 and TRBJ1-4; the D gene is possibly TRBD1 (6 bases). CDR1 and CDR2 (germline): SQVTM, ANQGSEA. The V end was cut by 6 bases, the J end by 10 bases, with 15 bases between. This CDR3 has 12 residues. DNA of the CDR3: TGCAGCGTCGGCGGGGGGGCTGGAAAACTGTTTTTT. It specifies CSVGGGAGKLFF.

CDR3 sequence (DNA): TGTGCCAGTAGTGACACCTACCAAGAGACCCAGTACTTC. It translates to CASSDTYQETQYF. The chain combines TRBV19 with TRBJ2-5, with D uncertain. CDR3 length equals 13 residues. V was cut by 5 bases and J by 0 bases, with 7 bases left in between. Germline lookup yields CDR1 LNHDA and CDR2 SQIVND (reference sequence).

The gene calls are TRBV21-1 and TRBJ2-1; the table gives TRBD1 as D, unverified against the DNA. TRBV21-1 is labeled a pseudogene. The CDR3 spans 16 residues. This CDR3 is CASSKEGQGELYEQFF. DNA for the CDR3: TGTGCCAGCAGCAAAGAGGGACAGGGTGAGCTCTATGAGCAGTTCTTC.

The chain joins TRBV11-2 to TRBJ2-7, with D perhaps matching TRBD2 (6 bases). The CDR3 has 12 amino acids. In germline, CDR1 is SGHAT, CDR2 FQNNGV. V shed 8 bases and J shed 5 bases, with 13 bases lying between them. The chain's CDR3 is CASSWGGNEQYF. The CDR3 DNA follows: TGTGCCAGCTCATGGGGAGGTAACGAGCAGTACTTC.

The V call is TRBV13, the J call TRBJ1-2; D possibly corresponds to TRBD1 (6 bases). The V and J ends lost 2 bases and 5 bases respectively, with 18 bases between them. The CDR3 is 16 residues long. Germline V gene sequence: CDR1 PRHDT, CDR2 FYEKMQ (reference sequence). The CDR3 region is CASSLRGGVRDYGYTF. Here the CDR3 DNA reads TGTGCCAGCAGCTTAAGGGGGGGTGTCAGGGATTATGGCTACACCTTC. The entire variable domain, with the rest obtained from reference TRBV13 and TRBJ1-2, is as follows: AAGVIQSPRHLIKEKRETATLKCYPIPRHDTVYWYQQGPGQDPQFLISFYEKMQSDKGSIPDRFSAQQFSDYHSELNMSSLELGDSALYFCASSLRGGVRDYGYTFGSGTRLTVV.

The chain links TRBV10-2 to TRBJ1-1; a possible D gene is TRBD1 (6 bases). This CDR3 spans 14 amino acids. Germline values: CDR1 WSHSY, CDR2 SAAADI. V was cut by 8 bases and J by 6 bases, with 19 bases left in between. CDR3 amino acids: CASRQASPVAEAFF. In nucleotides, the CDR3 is TGCGCCAGCCGACAGGCCTCCCCGGTCGCTGAAGCTTTCTTT.

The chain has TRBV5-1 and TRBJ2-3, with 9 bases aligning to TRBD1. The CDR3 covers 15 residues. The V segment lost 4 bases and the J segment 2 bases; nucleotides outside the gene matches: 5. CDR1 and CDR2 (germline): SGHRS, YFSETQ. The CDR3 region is CASSLGTGPTDTQYF. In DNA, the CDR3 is TGCGCCAGCAGCCTAGGGACAGGGCCCACAGATACGCAGTATTTT.